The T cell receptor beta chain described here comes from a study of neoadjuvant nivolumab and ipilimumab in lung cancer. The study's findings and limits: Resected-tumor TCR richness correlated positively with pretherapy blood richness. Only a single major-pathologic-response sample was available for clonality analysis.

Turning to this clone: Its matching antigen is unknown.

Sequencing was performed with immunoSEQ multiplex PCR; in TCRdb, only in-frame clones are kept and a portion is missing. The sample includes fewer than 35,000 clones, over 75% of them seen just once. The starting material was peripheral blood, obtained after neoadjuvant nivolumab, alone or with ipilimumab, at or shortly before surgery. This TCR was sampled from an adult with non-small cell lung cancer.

As DNA, the CDR3 is TGTGCCAGCAGTTACAGGCAGGGGAGCACTGAAGCTTTCTTT. Translated, it gives CASSYRQGSTEAFF. The V and J genes are TRBV6-5 and TRBJ1-1, with D tentatively TRBD1 (6 bases). This CDR3 spans 14 amino acids. Trimming pared 2 bases from V and 4 bases from J, leaving 11 bases between. Germline V lookup: CDR1 MNHEY, CDR2 SVGAGI.